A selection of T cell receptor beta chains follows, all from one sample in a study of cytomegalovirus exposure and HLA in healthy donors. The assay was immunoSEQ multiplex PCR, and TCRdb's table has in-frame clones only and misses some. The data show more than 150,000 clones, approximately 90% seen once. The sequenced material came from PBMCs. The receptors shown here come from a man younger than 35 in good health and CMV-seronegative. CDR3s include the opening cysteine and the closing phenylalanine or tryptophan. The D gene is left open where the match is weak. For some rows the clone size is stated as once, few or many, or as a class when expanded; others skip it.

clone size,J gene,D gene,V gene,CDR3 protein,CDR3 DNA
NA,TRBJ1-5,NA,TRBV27,CASSLGAYGNQPQHF,TGTGCCAGCAGTTTAGGGGCCTATGGAAATCAGCCCCAGCATTTT
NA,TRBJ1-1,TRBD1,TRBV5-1,CASSTGTGWNTEAFF,TGCGCCAGCAGTACCGGGACAGGGTGGAACACTGAAGCTTTCTTT
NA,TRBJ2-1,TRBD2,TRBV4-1,CASSEAGGYNEQFF,TGCGCCAGCTCGGAGGCGGGGGGCTACAATGAGCAGTTCTTC
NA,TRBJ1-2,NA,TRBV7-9,CASTLGGYGYTF,TGTGCCAGCACCCTGGGGGGGTATGGCTACACCTTC
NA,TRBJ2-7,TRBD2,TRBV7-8,CASSLGTSGTYSYEQYF,TGTGCCAGCAGCTTAGGGACTAGCGGGACCTACTCCTACGAGCAGTACTTC
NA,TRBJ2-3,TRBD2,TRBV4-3,CASSQGLAGTVTDTQYF,TGCGCCAGCAGCCAAGGGCTAGCGGGAACTGTTACAGATACGCAGTATTTT
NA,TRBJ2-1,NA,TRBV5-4,CASSSSVPWSPRYNEQFF,TGTGCCAGCAGCTCCTCAGTACCCTGGTCCCCTAGATACAATGAGCAGTTCTTC
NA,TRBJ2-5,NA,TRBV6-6,CASTRNGGTETQYF,TGTGCCAGCACCAGAAACGGGGGTACAGAGACCCAGTACTTC
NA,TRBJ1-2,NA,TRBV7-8,CASSLDGNGYTF,TGTGCCAGCAGCTTAGACGGGAATGGCTACACCTTC
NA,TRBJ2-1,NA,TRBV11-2,CASSPPYRYNEQFF,TGTGCCAGCAGCCCGCCTTACAGGTACAATGAGCAGTTCTTC
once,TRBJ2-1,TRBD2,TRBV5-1,CASSLGLAPSYNEQFF,TGCGCCAGCAGCTTGGGACTAGCGCCCTCCTACAATGAGCAGTTCTTC
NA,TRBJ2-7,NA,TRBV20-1,CSASPSYEQYF,TGCAGTGCTAGTCCGTCCTACGAGCAGTACTTC
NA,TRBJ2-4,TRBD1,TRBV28,CASSTGQGGFVLGKNIQYF,TGTGCCAGCAGTACTGGACAGGGTGGGTTCGTCCTCGGCAAAAACATTCAGTACTTC
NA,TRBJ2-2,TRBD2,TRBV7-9,CASSRGLVNTGELFF,TGTGCCAGCAGCCGGGGACTAGTCAACACCGGGGAGCTGTTTTTT
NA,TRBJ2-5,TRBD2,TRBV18,CASSWSRKGGQETQYF,TGTGCCAGCTCATGGTCGAGGAAGGGAGGGCAAGAGACCCAGTACTTC
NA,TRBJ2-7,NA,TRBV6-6,CASSLAEPYEQYF,TGTGCCAGCAGTTTAGCAGAGCCCTACGAGCAGTACTTC
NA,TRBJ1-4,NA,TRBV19,CASSSSGATNEKLFF,TGTGCCAGTAGTTCCAGTGGAGCAACTAATGAAAAACTGTTTTTT
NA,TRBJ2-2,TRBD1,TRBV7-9,CASSWDRVSGELFF,TGTGCCAGCAGTTGGGACAGGGTGTCCGGGGAGCTGTTTTTT
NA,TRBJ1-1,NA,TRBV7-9,CASSPQFMNTEAFF,TGTGCCAGCAGCCCACAGTTCATGAACACTGAAGCTTTCTTT
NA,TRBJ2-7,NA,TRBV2,CASRENYEQYF,TGTGCCAGCAGGGAGAACTACGAGCAGTACTTC
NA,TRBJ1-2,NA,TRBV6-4,CASRAPGQLDYGYTF,TGTGCCAGCAGAGCGCCTGGACAGTTGGACTATGGCTACACCTTC
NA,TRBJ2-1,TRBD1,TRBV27,CASSLGQGAGEQFF,TGTGCCAGCAGTTTGGGGCAGGGGGCAGGTGAGCAGTTCTTC
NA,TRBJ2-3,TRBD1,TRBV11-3,CASSSGQGADTQYF,TGTGCCAGCAGCTCAGGACAGGGGGCAGATACGCAGTATTTT
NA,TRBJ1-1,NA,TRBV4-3,CASSQEQGNTEAFF,TGCGCCAGCAGCCAGGAACAGGGGAACACTGAAGCTTTCTTT
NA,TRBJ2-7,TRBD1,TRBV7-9,CASSSGTGSSYEQYF,TGTGCCAGCAGCTCCGGGACAGGGAGCTCCTACGAGCAGTACTTC